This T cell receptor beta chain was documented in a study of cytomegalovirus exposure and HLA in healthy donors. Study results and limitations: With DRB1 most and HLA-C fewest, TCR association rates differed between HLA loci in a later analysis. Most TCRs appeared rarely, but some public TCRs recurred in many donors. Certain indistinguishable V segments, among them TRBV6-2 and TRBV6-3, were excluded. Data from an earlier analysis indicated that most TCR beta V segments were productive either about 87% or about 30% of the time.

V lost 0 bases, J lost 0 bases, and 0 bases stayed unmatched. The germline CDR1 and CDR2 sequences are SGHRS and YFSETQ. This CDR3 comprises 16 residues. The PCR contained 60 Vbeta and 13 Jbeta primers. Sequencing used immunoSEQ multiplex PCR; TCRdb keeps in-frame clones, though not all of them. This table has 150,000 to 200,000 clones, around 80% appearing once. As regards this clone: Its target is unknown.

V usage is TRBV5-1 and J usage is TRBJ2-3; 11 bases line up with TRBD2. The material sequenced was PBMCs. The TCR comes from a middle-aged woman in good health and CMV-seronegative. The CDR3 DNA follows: TGCGCCAGCAGCTTGGTAGCGGGGGGGAGCACAGATACGCAGTATTTT. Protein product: CASSLVAGGSTDTQYF.